The present entry profiles one T cell receptor beta chain with its context. Its antigen is not known. The sample originates from a study of shared clonotypes between healthy human individuals. Study-wide findings and caveats: Rarefaction showed that sequencing of sorted subsets was incomplete (despite large depth).

The genomic DNA of each subset was split evenly across several immunoSEQ plates. Here immunoSEQ multiplex PCR was the method, and the copy in TCRdb shows in-frame clones only, minus some. The sample records approximately 2.5 million clones, just over 90% being singletons. CDR3 length equals 18 residues. Germline V gives CDR1 WSHSY, CDR2 SAAADI. The junction had 14 bases not matched to a gene; V was cut back by 0 bases and J by 5 bases. The chain couples TRBV10-2 to TRBJ2-5, with TRBD2 identical over 8 bases. The source is a man in his late teens or twenties in good health. Sequences were obtained from naive CD4+ T cells sorted from blood. Subset meaning: CD45RA+ positively selected. The CDR3 nucleotides are TGCGCCAGCAGTGAGTCGAGAAGCGGGAGAAGTGAAAGGGAGACCCAGTACTTC. Translated: CASSESRSGRSERETQYF.